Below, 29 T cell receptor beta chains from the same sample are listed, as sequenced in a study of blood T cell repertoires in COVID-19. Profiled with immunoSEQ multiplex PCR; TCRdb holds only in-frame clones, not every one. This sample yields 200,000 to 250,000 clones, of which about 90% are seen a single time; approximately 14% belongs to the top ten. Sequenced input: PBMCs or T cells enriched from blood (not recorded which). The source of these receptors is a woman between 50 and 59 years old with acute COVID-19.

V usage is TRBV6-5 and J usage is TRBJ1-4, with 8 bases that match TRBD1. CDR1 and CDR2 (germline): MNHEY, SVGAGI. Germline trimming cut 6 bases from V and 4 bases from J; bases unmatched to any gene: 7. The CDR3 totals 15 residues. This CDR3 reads CASSATGVDNEKLFF. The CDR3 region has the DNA TGTGCCAGCAGCGCGACAGGGGTCGATAATGAAAAACTGTTTTTT.

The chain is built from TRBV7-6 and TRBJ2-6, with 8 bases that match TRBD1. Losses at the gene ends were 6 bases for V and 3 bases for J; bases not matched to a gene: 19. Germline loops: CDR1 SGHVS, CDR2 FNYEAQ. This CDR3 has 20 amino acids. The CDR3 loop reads CASSFPPGTGILFGANVLTF. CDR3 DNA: TGTGCCAGCAGTTTCCCCCCCGGGACAGGAATTTTATTTGGGGCCAACGTCCTGACTTTC.

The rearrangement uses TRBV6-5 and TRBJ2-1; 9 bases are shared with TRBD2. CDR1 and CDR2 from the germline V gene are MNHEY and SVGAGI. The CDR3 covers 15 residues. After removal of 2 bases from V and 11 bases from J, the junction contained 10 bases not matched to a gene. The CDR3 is CASSYGIAGVSKQFF. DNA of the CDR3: TGTGCCAGCAGTTACGGGATAGCGGGGGTTAGTAAGCAGTTCTTC.

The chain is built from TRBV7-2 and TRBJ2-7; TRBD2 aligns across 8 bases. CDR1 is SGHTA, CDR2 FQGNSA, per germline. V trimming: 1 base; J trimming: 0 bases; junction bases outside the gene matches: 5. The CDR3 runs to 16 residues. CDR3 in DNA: TGTGCCAGCAGCTTAGTCGCCGGGGGGGGCTCCTACGAGCAGTACTTC. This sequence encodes CASSLVAGGGSYEQYF.

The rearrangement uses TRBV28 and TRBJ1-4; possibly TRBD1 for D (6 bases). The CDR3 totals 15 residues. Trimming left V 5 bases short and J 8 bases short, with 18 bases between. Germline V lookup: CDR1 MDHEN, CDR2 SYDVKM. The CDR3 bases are TGTGCCAGCAGTGGGACATACTCTATCGGGGAAAAACTGTTTTTT. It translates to CASSGTYSIGEKLFF.

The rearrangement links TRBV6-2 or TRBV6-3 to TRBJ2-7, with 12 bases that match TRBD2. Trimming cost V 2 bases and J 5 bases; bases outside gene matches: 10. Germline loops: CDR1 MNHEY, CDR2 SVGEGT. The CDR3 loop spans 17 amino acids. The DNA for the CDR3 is TGTGCCAGCAGTTACATCCTAGCGGGAGGGCCTATCGACGAGCAGTACTTC. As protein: CASSYILAGGPIDEQYF.

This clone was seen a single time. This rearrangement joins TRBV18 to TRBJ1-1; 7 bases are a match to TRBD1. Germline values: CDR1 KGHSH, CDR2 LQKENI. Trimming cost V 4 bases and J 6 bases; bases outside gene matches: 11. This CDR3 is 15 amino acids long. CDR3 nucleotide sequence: TGTGCCAGCTCACGAATCACAGGGGAGAGAGCTGAAGCTTTCTTT. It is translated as CASSRITGERAEAFF.

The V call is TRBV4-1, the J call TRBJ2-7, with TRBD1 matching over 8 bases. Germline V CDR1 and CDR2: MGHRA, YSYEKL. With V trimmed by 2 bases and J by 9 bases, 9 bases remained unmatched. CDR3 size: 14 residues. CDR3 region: CASSQFPGQELQYF. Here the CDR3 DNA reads TGCGCCAGCAGCCAATTTCCGGGACAGGAATTGCAGTACTTC.

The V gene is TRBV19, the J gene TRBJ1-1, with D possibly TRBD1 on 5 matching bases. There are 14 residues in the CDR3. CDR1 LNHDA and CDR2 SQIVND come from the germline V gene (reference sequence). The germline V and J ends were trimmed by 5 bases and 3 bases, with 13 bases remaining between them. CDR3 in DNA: TGTGCCAGTAGTGTCTCCCAGGGTCACACTGAAGCTTTCTTT. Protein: CASSVSQGHTEAFF.

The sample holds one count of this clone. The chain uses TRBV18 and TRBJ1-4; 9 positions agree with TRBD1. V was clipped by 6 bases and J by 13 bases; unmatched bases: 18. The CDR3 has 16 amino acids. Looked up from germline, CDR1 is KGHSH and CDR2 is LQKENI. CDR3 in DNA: TGTGCCAGCTCGCTTGACAGGGGGGGGACGAAAAAGCGACTGTTTTTT. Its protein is CASSLDRGGTKKRLFF.

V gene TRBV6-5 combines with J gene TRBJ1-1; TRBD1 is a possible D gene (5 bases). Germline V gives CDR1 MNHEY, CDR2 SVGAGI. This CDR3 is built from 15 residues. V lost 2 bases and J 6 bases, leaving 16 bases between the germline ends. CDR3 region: CASSYAGGGTPEAFF. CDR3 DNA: TGTGCCAGCAGTTACGCCGGCGGGGGGACCCCTGAAGCTTTCTTT.

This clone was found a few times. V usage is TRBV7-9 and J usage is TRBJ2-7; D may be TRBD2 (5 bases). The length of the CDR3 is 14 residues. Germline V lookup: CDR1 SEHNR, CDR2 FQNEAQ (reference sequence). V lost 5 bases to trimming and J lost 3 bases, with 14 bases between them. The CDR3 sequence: CASSPIGVYYEQYF. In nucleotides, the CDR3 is TGTGCCAGCAGCCCCATCGGGGTCTACTACGAGCAGTACTTC.

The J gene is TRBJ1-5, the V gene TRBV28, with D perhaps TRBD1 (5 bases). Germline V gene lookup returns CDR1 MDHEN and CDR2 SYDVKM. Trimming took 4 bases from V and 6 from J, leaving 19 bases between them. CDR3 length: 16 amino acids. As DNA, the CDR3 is TGTGCCAGCAGTTCACCCCCGGCAGGGTGGGGTCAGCCCCAGCATTTT. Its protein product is CASSSPPAGWGQPQHF.

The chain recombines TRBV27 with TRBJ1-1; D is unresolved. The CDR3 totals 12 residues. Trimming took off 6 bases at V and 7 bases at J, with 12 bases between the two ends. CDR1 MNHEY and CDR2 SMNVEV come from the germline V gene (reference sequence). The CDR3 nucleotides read TGTGCCAGCAGGGGCCCTGGGTATGAAGCTTTCTTT. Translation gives CASRGPGYEAFF.

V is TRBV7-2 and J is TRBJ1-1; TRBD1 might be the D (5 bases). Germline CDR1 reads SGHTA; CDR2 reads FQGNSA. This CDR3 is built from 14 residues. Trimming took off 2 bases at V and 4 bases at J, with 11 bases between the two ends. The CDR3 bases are TGTGCCAGCAGCTTATCGGGGGGAGGCACTGAAGCTTTCTTT. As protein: CASSLSGGGTEAFF.

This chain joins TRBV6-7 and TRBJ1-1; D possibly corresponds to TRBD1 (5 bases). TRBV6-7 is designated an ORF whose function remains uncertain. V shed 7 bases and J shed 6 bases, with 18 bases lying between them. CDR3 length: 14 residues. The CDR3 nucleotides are TGTGCCAGCACCACGCCATCGAAGGGGTCTGAAGCTTTCTTT. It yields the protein CASTTPSKGSEAFF.

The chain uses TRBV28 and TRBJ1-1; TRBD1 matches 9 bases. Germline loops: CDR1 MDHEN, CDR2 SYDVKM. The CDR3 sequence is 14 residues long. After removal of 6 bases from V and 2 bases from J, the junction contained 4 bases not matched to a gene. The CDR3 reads CASRPGQGNTEAFF. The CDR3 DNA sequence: TGTGCCAGCAGACCGGGACAGGGTAACACTGAAGCTTTCTTT.

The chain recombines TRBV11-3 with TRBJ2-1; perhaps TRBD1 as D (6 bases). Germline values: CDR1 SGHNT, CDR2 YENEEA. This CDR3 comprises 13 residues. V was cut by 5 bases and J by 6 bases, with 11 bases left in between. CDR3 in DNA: TGTGCCAGCAGCAACAGGGAGTTCAATGAGCAGTTCTTC. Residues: CASSNREFNEQFF.

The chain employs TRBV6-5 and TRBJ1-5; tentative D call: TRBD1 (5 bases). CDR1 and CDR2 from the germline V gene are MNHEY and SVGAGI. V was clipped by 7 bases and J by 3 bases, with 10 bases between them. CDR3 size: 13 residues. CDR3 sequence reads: CASTPGLNQPQHF. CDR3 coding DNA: TGTGCCAGCACCCCAGGGCTCAATCAGCCCCAGCATTTT.

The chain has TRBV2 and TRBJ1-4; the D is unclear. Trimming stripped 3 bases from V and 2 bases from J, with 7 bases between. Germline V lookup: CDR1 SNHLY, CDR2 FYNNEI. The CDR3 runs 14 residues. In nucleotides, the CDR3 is TGTGCCAGCAGTGACGGAGGTACTAATGAAAAACTGTTTTTT. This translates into CASSDGGTNEKLFF.

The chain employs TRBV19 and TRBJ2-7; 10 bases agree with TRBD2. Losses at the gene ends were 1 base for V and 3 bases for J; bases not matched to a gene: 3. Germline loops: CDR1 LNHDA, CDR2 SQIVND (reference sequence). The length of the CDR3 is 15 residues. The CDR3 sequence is CASSIAASGSYEQYF. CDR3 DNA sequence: TGTGCCAGTAGTATAGCGGCTAGCGGGAGCTACGAGCAGTACTTC.

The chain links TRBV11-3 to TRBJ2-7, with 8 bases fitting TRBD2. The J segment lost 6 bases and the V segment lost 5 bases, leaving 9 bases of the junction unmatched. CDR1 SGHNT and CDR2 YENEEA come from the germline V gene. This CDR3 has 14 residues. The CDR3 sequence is CASSEGTSYSEQYF. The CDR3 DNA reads TGTGCCAGCAGCGAGGGGACTAGTTACTCCGAGCAGTACTTC.

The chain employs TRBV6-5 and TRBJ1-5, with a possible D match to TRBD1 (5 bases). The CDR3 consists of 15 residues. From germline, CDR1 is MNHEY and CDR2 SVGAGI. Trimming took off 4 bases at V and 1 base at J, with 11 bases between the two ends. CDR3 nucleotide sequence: TGTGCCAGCAGTTTCGGGCGACAGAGCAATCAGCCCCAGCATTTT. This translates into CASSFGRQSNQPQHF.

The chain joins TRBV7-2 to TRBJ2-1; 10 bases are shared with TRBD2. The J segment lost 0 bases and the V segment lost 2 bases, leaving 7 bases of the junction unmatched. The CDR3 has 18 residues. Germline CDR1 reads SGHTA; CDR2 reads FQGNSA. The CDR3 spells CASSLIASGSPSYNEQFF. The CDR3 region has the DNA TGTGCCAGCAGCTTAATTGCTAGCGGGAGTCCCTCCTACAATGAGCAGTTCTTC. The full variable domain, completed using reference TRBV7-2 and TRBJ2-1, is GAGVSQSPSNKVTEKGKDVELRCDPISGHTALYWYRQSLGQGLEFLIYFQGNSAPDKSGLPSDRFSAERTGGSVSTLTIQRTQQEDSAVYLCASSLIASGSPSYNEQFFGPGTRLTVL.

The CDR3 bases are TGTGCCAGCAGTGACCGAATCCTCGAACTGGTAGATACGCAGTATTTT. Amino acids: CASSDRILELVDTQYF. V usage is TRBV6-4 and J usage is TRBJ2-3; D call uncertain. This CDR3 is 16 amino acids long. Per germline, CDR1 MRHNA and CDR2 SNTAGT. Trimming left V 2 bases short and J 5 bases short, with 17 bases between.

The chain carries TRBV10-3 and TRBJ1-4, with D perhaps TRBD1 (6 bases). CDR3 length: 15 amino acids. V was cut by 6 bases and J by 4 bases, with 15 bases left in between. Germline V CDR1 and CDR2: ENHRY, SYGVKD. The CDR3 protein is CAISGSAGDNEKLFF. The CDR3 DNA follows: TGTGCCATCAGCGGTTCGGCAGGGGATAATGAAAAACTGTTTTTT.

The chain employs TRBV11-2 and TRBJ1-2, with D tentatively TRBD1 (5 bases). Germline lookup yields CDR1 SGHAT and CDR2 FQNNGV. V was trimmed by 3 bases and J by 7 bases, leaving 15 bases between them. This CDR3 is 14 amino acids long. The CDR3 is CASSFGARQGGYTF. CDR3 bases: TGTGCCAGCAGCTTTGGGGCGCGCCAAGGTGGCTACACCTTC.

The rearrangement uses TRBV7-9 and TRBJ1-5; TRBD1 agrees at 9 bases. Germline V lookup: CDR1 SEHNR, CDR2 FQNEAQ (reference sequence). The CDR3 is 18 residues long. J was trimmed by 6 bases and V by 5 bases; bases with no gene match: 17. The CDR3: CASSKTGTGSLSGQPQHF. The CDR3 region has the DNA TGTGCCAGCAGCAAAACCGGGACAGGGTCGTTGTCTGGTCAGCCCCAGCATTTT.

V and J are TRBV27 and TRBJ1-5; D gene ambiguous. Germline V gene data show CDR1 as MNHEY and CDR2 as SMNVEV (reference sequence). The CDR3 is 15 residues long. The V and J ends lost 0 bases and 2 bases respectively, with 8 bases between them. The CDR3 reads CASSLSAVGNQPQHF. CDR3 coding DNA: TGTGCCAGCAGTTTATCGGCGGTGGGCAATCAGCCCCAGCATTTT.